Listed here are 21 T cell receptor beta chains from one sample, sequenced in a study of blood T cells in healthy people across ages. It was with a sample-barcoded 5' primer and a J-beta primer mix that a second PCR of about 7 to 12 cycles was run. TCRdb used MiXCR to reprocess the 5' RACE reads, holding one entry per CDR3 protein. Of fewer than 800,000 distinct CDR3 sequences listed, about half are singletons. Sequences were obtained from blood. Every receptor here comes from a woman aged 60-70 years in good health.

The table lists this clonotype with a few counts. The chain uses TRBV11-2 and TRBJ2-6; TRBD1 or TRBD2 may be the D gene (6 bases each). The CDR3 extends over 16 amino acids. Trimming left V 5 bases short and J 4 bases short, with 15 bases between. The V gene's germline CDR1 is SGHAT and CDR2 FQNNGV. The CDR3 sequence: CASSQPGAPGANVLTF. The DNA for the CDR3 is TGTGCCAGCAGCCAACCGGGGGCGCCAGGGGCCAACGTCCTGACTTTC.

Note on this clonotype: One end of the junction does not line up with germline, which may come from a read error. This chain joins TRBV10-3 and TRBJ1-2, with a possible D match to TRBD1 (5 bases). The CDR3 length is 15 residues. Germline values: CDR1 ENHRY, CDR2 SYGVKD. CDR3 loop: CATSESGTGEDGYTF. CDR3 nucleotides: TGTGCCACCAGTGAGTCAGGGACTGGCGAGGATGGCTACACCTTC.

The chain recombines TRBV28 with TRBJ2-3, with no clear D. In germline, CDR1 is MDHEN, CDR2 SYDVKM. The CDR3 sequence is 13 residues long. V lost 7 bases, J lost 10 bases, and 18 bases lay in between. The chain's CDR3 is CASTPGLVVAQYF. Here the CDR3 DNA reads TGTGCCAGCACCCCTGGGTTGGTGGTGGCGCAGTATTTT.

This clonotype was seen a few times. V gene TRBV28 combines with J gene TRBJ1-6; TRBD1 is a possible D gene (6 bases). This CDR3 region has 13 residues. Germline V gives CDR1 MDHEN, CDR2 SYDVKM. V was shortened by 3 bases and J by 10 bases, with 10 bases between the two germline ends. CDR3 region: CASSFRGNSPLHF. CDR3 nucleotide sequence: TGTGCCAGCAGTTTCAGGGGAAACTCACCCCTCCACTTT.

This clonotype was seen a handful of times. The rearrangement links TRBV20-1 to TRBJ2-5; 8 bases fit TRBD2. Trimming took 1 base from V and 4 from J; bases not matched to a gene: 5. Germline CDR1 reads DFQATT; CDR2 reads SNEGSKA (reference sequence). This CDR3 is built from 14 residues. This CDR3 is CSARVGLAGETQYF. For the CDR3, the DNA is TGCAGTGCTAGAGTCGGACTAGCAGGAGAGACCCAGTACTTC.

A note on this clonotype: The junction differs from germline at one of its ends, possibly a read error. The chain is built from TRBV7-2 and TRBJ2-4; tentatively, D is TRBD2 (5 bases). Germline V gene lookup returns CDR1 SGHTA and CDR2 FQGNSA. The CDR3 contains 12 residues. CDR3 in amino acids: CASSLGGLTYDF. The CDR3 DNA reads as TGTGCCAGCAGCTTAGGCGGGTTGACGTACGACTTC.

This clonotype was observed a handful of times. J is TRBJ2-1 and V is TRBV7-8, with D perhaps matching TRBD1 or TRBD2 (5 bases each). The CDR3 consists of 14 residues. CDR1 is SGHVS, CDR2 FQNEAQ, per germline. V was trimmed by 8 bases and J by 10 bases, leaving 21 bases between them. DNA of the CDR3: TGTGCCAGCCGGACGGGTGGGGGAGATGAGGAGCAGTTCTTC. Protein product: CASRTGGGDEEQFF.

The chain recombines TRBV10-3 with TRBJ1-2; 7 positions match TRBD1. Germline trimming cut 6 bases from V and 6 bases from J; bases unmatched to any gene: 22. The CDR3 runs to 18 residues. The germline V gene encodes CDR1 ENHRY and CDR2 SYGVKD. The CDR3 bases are TGTGCCATCAGGACGGGACAGCACAATGAGCAGGTTCGGGATGGCTACACCTTC. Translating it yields CAIRTGQHNEQVRDGYTF.

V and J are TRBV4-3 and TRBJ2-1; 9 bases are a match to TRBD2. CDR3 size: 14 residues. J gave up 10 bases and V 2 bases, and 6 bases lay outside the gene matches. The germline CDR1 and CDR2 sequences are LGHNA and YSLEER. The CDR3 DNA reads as TGCGCCAGCAGCCAATGGCGGGAGGGCAAGGAGCAGTTCTTC. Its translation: CASSQWREGKEQFF.

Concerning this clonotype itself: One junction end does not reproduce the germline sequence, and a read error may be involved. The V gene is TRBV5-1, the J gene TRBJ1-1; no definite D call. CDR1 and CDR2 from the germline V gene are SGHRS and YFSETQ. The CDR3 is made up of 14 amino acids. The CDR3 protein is CASSLAAGNTEAFF. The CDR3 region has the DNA TGTGCCAGCAGCTTAGCGGCGGGGAACACTGAAGCTTTCTTT. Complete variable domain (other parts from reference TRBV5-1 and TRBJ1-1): KAGVTQTPRYLIKTRGQQVTLSCSPISGHRSVSWYQQTPGQGLQFLFEYFSETQRNKGNFPGRFSGRQFSNSRSEMNVSTLELGDSALYLCASSLAAGNTEAFFGQGTRLTVV.

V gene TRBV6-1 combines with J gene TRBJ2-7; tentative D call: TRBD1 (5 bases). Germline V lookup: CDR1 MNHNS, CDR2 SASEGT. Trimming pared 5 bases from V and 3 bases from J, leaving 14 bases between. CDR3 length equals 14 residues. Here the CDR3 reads CASSYSWQGYEQYF. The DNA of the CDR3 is TGTGCCAGCAGTTATTCCTGGCAGGGCTACGAGCAGTACTTC.

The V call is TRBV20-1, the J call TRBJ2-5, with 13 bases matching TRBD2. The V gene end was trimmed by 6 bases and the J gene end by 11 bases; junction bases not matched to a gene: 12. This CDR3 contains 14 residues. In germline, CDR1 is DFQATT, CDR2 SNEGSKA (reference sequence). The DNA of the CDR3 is TGCAGTGCGCCCGGACTAGCGGGAGTGGATGAGCAGTACTTC. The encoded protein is CSAPGLAGVDEQYF.

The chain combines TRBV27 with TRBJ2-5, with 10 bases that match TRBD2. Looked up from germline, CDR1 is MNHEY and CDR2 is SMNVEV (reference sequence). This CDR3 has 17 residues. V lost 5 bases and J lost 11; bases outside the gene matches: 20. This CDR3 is CASSPQRPSGSSVRQYF. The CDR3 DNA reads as TGTGCCAGCAGTCCCCAGCGTCCTAGCGGGAGCAGCGTTAGGCAGTACTTC.

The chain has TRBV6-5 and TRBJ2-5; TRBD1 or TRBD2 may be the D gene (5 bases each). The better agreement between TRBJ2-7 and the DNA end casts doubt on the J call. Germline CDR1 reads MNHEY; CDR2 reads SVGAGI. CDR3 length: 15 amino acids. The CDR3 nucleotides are TGTGCCAGCAGTTACTCGAGAGGGGTTGGGCGCGAGCAGTACTTC. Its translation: CASSYSRGVGREQYF.

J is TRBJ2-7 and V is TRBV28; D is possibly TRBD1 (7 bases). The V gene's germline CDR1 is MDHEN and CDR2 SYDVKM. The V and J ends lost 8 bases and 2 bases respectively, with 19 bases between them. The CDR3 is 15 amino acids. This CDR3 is CASGPPRGTAYEQYF. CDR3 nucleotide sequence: TGTGCCAGCGGCCCCCCTCGGGGGACAGCCTACGAGCAGTACTTC.

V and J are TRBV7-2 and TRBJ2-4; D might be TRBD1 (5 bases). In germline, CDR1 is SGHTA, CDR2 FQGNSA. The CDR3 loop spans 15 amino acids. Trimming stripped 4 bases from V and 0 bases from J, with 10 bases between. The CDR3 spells CASSSTVVAKNIQYF. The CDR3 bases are TGTGCCAGCAGCTCGACAGTGGTAGCCAAAAACATTCAGTACTTC.

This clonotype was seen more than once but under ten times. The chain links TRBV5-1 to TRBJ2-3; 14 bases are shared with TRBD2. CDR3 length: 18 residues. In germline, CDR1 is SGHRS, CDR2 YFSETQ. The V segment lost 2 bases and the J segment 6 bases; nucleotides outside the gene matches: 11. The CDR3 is CASSLTFGLAGGMDTQYF. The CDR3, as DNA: TGCGCCAGCAGCTTAACATTCGGACTAGCGGGAGGCATGGATACGCAGTATTTT.

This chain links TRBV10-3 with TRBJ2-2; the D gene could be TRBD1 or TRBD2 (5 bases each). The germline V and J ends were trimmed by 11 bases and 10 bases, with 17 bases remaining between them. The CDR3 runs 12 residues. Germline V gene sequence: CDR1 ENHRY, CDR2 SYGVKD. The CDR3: CASTPRGEELFF. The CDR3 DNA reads TGTGCCTCCACCCCACGGGGCGAGGAGCTGTTTTTT.

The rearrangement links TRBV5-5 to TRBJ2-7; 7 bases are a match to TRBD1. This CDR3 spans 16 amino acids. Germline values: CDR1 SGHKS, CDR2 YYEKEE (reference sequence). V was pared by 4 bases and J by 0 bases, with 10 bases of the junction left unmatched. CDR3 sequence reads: CASSPRQGTGSYEQYF. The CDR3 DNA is TGTGCCAGCAGCCCTAGACAGGGTACAGGCTCCTACGAGCAGTACTTC.

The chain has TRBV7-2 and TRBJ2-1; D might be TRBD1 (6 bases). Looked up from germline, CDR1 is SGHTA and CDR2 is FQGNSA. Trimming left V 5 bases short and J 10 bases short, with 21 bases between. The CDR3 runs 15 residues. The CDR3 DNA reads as TGTGCCAGCAGCCGATCCCTGATACAGGGTGGCGAGCAGTTCTTC. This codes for CASSRSLIQGGEQFF. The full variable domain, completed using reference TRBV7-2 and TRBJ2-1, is GAGVSQSPSNKVTEKGKDVELRCDPISGHTALYWYRQSLGQGLEFLIYFQGNSAPDKSGLPSDRFSAERTGGSVSTLTIQRTQQEDSAVYLCASSRSLIQGGEQFFGPGTRLTVL.

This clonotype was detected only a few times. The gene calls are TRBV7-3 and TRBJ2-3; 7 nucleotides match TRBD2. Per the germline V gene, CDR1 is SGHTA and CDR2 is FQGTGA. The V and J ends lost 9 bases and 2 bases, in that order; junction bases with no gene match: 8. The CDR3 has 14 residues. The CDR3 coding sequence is TGTGCCAGTGGGAGGGCAGGCGTCACAGATACGCAGTATTTT. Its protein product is CASGRAGVTDTQYF.